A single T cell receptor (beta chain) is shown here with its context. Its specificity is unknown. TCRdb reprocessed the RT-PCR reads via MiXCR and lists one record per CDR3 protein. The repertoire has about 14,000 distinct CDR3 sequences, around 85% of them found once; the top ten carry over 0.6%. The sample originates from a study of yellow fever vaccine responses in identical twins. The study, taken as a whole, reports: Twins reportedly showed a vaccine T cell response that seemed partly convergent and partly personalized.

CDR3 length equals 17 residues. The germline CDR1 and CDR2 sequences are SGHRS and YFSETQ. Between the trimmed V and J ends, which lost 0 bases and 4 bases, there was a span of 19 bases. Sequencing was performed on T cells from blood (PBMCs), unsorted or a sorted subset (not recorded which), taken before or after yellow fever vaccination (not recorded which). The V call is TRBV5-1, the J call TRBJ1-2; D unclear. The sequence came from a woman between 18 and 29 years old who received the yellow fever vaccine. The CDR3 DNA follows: TGCGCCAGCAGCTTGGCCGAGGAGACCCGTGTCGGCTATGGCTACACCTTC. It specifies CASSLAEETRVGYGYTF.